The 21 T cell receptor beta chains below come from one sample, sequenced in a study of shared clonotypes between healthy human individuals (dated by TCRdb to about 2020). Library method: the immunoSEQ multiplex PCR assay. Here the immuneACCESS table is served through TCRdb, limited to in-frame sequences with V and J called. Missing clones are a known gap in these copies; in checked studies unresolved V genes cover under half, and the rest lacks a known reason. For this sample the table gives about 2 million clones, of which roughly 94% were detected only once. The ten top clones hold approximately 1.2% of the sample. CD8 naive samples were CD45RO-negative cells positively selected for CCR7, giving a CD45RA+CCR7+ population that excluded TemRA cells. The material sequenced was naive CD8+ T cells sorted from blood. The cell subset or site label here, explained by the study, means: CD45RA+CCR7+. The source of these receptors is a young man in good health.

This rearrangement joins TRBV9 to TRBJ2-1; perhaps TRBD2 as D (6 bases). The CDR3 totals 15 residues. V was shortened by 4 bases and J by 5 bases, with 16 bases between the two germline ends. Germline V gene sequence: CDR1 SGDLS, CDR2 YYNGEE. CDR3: CASSPRRLEDNEQFF. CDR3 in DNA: TGTGCCAGCAGCCCAAGGAGACTAGAAGACAATGAGCAGTTCTTC.

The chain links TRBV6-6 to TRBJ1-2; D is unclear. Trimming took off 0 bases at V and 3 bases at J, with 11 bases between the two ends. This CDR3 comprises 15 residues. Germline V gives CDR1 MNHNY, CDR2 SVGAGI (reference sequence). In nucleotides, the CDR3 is TGTGCCAGCAGTTACTCGGCAGAGCTATACTATGGCTACACCTTC. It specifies CASSYSAELYYGYTF.

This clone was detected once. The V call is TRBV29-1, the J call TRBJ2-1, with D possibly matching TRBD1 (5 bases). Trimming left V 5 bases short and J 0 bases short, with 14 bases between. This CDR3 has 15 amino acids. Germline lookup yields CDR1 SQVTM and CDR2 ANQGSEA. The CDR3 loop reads CSVFDRDFSYNEQFF. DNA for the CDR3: TGCAGCGTTTTCGACAGAGACTTCTCCTACAATGAGCAGTTCTTC.

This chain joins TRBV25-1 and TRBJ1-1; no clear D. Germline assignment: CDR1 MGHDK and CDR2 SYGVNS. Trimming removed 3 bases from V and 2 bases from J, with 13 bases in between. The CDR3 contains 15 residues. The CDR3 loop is CASSDTWTANTEAFF. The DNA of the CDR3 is TGTGCCAGCAGTGATACCTGGACGGCCAACACTGAAGCTTTCTTT.

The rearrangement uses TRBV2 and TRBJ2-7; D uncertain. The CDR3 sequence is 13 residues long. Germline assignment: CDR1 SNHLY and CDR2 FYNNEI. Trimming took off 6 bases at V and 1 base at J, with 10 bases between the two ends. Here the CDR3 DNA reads TGTGCCAGCAGACAACAGTCTTCCTACGAGCAGTACTTC. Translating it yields CASRQQSSYEQYF.

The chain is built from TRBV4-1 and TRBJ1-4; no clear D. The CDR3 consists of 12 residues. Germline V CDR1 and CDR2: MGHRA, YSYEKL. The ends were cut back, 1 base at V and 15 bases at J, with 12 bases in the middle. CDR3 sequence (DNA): TGCGCCAGCAGCCAAGTAACCGGCCCCATGTTTTTT. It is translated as CASSQVTGPMFF.

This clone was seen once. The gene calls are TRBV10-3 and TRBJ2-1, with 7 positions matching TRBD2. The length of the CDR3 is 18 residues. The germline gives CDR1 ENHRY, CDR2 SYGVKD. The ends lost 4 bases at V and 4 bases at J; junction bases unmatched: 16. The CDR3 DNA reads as TGTGCCATCAGTGGTCTCCCGGGGGGTGGGGAGATGTACAATGAGCAGTTCTTC. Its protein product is CAISGLPGGGEMYNEQFF.

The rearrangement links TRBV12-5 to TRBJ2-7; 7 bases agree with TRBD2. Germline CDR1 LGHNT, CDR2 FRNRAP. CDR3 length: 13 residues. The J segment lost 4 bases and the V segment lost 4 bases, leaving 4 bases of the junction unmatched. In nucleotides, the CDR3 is TGTGCTAGTGGTTGGGGGGGAGCATACGAGCAGTACTTC. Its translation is CASGWGGAYEQYF.

In nucleotides, the CDR3 is TGTGCCAGCAGCTTCAGACTAGCGGAATACAATGAGCAGTTCTTC. Amino acid sequence: CASSFRLAEYNEQFF. The chain employs TRBV7-2 and TRBJ2-1, with 9 bases lining up with TRBD2. The V gene's germline CDR1 is SGHTA and CDR2 FQGNSA. Losses at the gene ends were 3 bases for V and 4 bases for J; bases not matched to a gene: 4. The CDR3 has 15 residues.

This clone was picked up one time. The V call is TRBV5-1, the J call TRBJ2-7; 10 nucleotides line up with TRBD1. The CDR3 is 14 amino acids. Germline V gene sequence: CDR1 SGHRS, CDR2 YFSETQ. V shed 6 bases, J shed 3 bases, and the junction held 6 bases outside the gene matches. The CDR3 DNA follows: TGCGCCAGCACCTGGGGGACAGGGGACTACGAGCAGTACTTC. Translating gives CASTWGTGDYEQYF.

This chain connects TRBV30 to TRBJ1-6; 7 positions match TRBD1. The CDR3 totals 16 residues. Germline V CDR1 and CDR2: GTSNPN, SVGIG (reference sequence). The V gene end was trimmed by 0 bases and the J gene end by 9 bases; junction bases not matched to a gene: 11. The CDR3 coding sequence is TGTGCCTGGAGTGTCGGTGAGGCAGGGGGGACTTCACCCCTCCACTTT. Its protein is CAWSVGEAGGTSPLHF.

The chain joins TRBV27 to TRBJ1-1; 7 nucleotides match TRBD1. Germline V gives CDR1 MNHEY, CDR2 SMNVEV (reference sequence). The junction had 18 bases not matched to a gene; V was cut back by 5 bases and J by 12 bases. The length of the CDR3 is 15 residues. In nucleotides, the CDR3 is TGTGCCAGCAGTACCCTGGGGACAGTGGGGGGTAGGCCTTTCTTT. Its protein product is CASSTLGTVGGRPFF.

The chain's CDR3 is CASSFWREGDTGELFF. DNA of the CDR3: TGTGCCAGCAGCTTTTGGCGGGAGGGTGACACCGGGGAGCTGTTTTTT. This chain links TRBV11-3 with TRBJ2-2, with TRBD2 matching 9 bases. The CDR3 spans 16 residues. Germline trimming cut 3 bases from V and 3 bases from J; bases unmatched to any gene: 5. The germline gives CDR1 SGHNT, CDR2 YENEEA.

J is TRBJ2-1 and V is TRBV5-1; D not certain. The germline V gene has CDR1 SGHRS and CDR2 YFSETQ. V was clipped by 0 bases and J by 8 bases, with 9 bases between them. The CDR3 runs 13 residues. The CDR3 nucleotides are TGCGCCAGCAGCTTGGGGGGTTTCGATGAGCAGTTCTTC. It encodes CASSLGGFDEQFF.

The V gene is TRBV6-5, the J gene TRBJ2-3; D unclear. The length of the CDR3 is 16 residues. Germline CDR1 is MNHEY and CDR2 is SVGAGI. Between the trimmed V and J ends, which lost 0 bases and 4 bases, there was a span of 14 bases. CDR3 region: CASSYSTAAIPDTQYF. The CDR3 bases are TGTGCCAGCAGTTACTCGACGGCGGCGATACCAGATACGCAGTATTTT.

DNA for the CDR3: TGTGCCAGCAGCTTGGGTCTGGACAGTACCTACGAGCAGTACTTC. Protein sequence: CASSLGLDSTYEQYF. This chain links TRBV5-4 with TRBJ2-7; the D gene is possibly TRBD1 (6 bases). Trimming pared 0 bases from V and 2 bases from J, leaving 12 bases between. The CDR3 runs 15 residues. Germline V gene data show CDR1 as SGHNT and CDR2 as YYREEE (reference sequence).

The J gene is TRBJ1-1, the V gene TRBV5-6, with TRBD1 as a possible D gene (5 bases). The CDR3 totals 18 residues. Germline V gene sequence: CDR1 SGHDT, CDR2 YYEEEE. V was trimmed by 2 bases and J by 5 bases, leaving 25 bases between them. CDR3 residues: CASSLLYPSPSEGTEAFF. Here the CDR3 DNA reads TGTGCCAGCAGCTTACTCTACCCCTCTCCCTCAGAGGGGACTGAAGCTTTCTTT.

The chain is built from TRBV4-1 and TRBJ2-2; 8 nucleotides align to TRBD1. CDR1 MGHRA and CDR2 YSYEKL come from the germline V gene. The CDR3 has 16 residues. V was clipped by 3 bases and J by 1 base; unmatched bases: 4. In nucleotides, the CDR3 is TGCGCCAGCAGCCACCGACAGGGGCAGAACACCGGGGAGCTGTTTTTT. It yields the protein CASSHRQGQNTGELFF.

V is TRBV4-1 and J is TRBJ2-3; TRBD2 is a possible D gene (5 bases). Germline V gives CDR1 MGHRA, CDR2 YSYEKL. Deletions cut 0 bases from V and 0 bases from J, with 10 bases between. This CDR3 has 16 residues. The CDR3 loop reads CASSQEGAPSTDTQYF. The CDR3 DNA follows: TGCGCCAGCAGCCAAGAGGGAGCGCCTAGCACAGATACGCAGTATTTT.

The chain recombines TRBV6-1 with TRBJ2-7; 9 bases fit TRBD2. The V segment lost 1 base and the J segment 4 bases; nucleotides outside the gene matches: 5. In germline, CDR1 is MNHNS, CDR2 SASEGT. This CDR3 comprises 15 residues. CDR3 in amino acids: CASSEEGGGAYEQYF. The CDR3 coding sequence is TGTGCCAGCAGTGAAGAGGGCGGGGGGGCGTACGAGCAGTACTTC.

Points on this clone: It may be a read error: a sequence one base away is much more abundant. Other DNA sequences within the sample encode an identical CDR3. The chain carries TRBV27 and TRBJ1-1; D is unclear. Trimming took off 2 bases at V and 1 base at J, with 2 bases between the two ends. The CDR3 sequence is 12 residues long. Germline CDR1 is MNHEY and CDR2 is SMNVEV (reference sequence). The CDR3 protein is CASSLGNTEAFF. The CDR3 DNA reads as TGTGCCAGCAGTTTAGGGAACACTGAAGCTTTCTTT.